Listed below are T cell receptor beta chains from one sample, sequenced in a study of T-cell memory formation after mild COVID-19. MiXCR, applied by TCRdb to the 5' RACE reads, yields one record per CDR3 protein. The sample has some 410,000 distinct CDR3 sequences; roughly a quarter are singletons. Sequences were obtained from PBMCs or a T cell subset sorted from them (not recorded which). Every receptor here comes from an adult woman who had mild COVID-19 (a few samples of this study predate the infection). Cell type and time point are not known. CDR3s include the opening cysteine and the closing phenylalanine or tryptophan. A D gene is named only where the DNA matches it firmly. Only part of the rows carry a size: once, few, many, or a class if the clone is expanded.

TGTGCCAGCAGCGTCTTTGACACCACTGAAGCTTTCTTT,CASSVFDTTEAFF,NA,TRBJ1-1,TRBV9,NA
TGCGCCAGCAGCCGAACGACGGGCACAGATACGCAGTATTTT,CASSRTTGTDTQYF,NA,TRBJ2-3,TRBV5-1,NA
TGCAGTGCTAGAGATCGAATGCGGCCAAGCGCAGATACGCAGTATTTT,CSARDRMRPSADTQYF,once,TRBJ2-3,TRBV20-1,NA
TGCGCCAGCAGGGACAGCACAGATACGCAGTATTTT,CASRDSTDTQYF,many,TRBJ2-3,TRBV5-1,NA
TGTGCCAGCAGCTCCCAGGACAGGGGGGTCTACGAGCAGTACTTC,CASSSQDRGVYEQYF,few,TRBJ2-7,TRBV5-4,TRBD1
TGTGCCAGCAGTGTACGGGAATACGAGCAGTACTTC,CASSVREYEQYF,NA,TRBJ2-7,TRBV2,NA
TGTGCCAGCAGCTCGGGACTCCCTGGGAAGACCCAGTACTTC,CASSSGLPGKTQYF,NA,TRBJ2-5,TRBV7-7,NA
TGTGCCACCAGTGACACCACTAGCGGAGACAATGAGCAGTTCTTC,CATSDTTSGDNEQFF,NA,TRBJ2-1,TRBV24-1,TRBD2
TGCGCCAGCAGCGACAGGGGGCAGAGGGCCTATGGCTACACCTTC,CASSDRGQRAYGYTF,NA,TRBJ1-2,TRBV5-1,TRBD1
TGCGCCAGCAGCCAAGATCGGGGGGACAGACAGGTCTTC,CASSQDRGDRQVF,NA,TRBJ2-1,TRBV4-3,NA
TGTGCCAGCAGCCAGGACAGGGGTGGGGCCAACGTCCTGACTTTC,CASSQDRGGANVLTF,NA,TRBJ2-6,TRBV5-5,TRBD1
TGTGCCAGCAGCCTAATAGCTCTGAGGGCGGCAGATACGCAGTATTTT,CASSLIALRAADTQYF,few,TRBJ2-3,TRBV11-3,NA
TGCAGTGCCAAGACTAGCTTCCACGAGCAGTACTTC,CSAKTSFHEQYF,NA,TRBJ2-7,TRBV20-1,TRBD2
TGCAGTGCTAGATCGAGGCAGGGAGAGACCCAGTACTTC,CSARSRQGETQYF,many,TRBJ2-5,TRBV20-1,NA
TGTGCCAGCAGCGCTCGCCTGACTTCCTACGAGCAGTACTTC,CASSARLTSYEQYF,NA,TRBJ2-7,TRBV2,NA
TGTGCCAGCAGTAGGACAGGGGGCTCTGGGGCCAACGTCCTGACTTTC,CASSRTGGSGANVLTF,few,TRBJ2-6,TRBV6-1,TRBD1
TGTGCCAGCAGCAGCGGGACTAGCGGGCATCCTAGCACAGATACGCAGTATTTT,CASSSGTSGHPSTDTQYF,NA,TRBJ2-3,TRBV11-2,TRBD2
TGCGCCAGCAGCTTGCTAGGTCTAGGCGGGGCAGATACGCAGTATTTT,CASSLLGLGGADTQYF,few,TRBJ2-3,TRBV5-1,NA
TGTGCCACCAGTGATCCTAGACTAGGCTACGAGCAGTACTTC,CATSDPRLGYEQYF,NA,TRBJ2-7,TRBV24-1,NA
TGCGCCAGCAGCCAAGAAGTCAGGGGTGGGACTGAAGCTTTCTTT,CASSQEVRGGTEAFF,few,TRBJ1-1,TRBV4-1,NA
TGTGCCAGCAGCTTCGCGACTAGCGGGGTCTCAAATACGCAGTATTTT,CASSFATSGVSNTQYF,NA,TRBJ2-3,TRBV7-2,TRBD2
TGCAGCGTTGAAGGGACTAGCCCTCCGGGCAATGAGCAGTTCTTC,CSVEGTSPPGNEQFF,few,TRBJ2-1,TRBV29-1,TRBD2
TGTGCCAGCAGCAGCCTGGGACAGGGGAACACTGAAGCTTTCTTT,CASSSLGQGNTEAFF,NA,TRBJ1-1,TRBV12-3/TRBV12-4,TRBD1
TGTGCCAGCAGCTTCCTAGCGGGAGAGATCACAGATACGCAGTATTTT,CASSFLAGEITDTQYF,NA,TRBJ2-3,TRBV11-2,TRBD2
TGTGCCAGTAGTAGCCTCCCCGGGGGCAATCAGCCCCAGCATTTT,CASSSLPGGNQPQHF,few,TRBJ1-5,TRBV19,NA
TGTGCCAGCAGTTACGACGGGGGGACAGATACGCAGTATTTT,CASSYDGGTDTQYF,NA,TRBJ2-3,TRBV6-2/TRBV6-3,TRBD2
TGTGCCACGTTAGCGGGAGAGAGTTTCCGTAATGAGCAGTTCTTC,CATLAGESFRNEQFF,NA,TRBJ2-1,TRBV28,TRBD2
TGTGCCAGCAGTGTCGGAATCCTCTCTGGAAACACCATATATTTT,CASSVGILSGNTIYF,NA,TRBJ1-3,TRBV6-1,NA
TGTGCCAGCAGTCCCTCAGGGGTCACCTCTGGAAACACCATATATTTT,CASSPSGVTSGNTIYF,NA,TRBJ1-3,TRBV12-3/TRBV12-4,NA
TGTGCCAGCAGTTTTCACAGGGGGCGGGAAGAGACCCAGTACTTC,CASSFHRGREETQYF,few,TRBJ2-5,TRBV6-5,TRBD1
TGTGCCAGCAGCTTTACAGGTGGAGAGACCCAGTACTTC,CASSFTGGETQYF,many,TRBJ2-5,TRBV11-2,NA
TGTGCCACCAGCAGAGAGAGACAGGGGGCGCGTTATGGCTACACCTTC,CATSRERQGARYGYTF,NA,TRBJ1-2,TRBV15,TRBD1
TGCAGCGTGGCACGACAGGGGGCGAACACTGAAGCTTTCTTT,CSVARQGANTEAFF,NA,TRBJ1-1,TRBV29-1,TRBD1
TGTGCCACGAGCTTGGGGGGGACTAATGAGCAGTTCTTC,CATSLGGTNEQFF,NA,TRBJ2-1,TRBV24-1,TRBD2
TGTGCCAGTAGTCTCACCACCGGGACCACCTTTAGGAGGACTGAAGCTTTCTTT,CASSLTTGTTFRRTEAFF,NA,TRBJ1-1,TRBV19,NA
TGTGCCAGCAGCTCCGACAGGGCTCGTTATGGCTACACCTTC,CASSSDRARYGYTF,NA,TRBJ1-2,TRBV7-9,TRBD1
TGTGCCAGCAGCGCGAGACAGTCCTTAGTCACAGATACGCAGTATTTT,CASSARQSLVTDTQYF,few,TRBJ2-3,TRBV11-2,NA
TGTGCCAGCAGCCAAGGCCTTCGGACAGGGGGGCTCTATGGCTACACCTTC,CASSQGLRTGGLYGYTF,NA,TRBJ1-2,TRBV3-1,TRBD1
TGTGCCTGGATCGGTGGGAGGACCCAGTACTTC,CAWIGGRTQYF,few,TRBJ2-5,TRBV30,NA
TGCGCCAGCAGCCAAGAAGGGGACATTCAGTACTTC,CASSQEGDIQYF,NA,TRBJ2-4,TRBV4-1,NA
TGTGCCAGCAGCCCTGAGTCAGGGCGCTATGAGCAGTTCTTC,CASSPESGRYEQFF,few,TRBJ2-1,TRBV7-2,NA
TGCAGCGTAGAGTCCAAACTAGCGGGAGGGGAGCAGTACTTC,CSVESKLAGGEQYF,NA,TRBJ2-7,TRBV29-1,TRBD2
TGTGCCACCAGTGATATGGTAGACGCTGGAGATACGCAGTATTTT,CATSDMVDAGDTQYF,NA,TRBJ2-3,TRBV24-1,NA
TGCAGTGCTAGAGGGACAGCCGTCAGCTCAGATGGCTACACCTTC,CSARGTAVSSDGYTF,NA,TRBJ1-2,TRBV20-1,NA
TGTGCCAGCAGCTTAGGCCAGGCAGGCGAGCAGTTCTTC,CASSLGQAGEQFF,few,TRBJ2-1,TRBV7-2,NA
TGTGCCATCAGTGGGGGACAGAACTATGGCTACACCTTC,CAISGGQNYGYTF,few,TRBJ1-2,TRBV10-3,TRBD1
TGTGCCAGCAGCGTAGCGGGGGGGCAAGAGACCCAGTACTTC,CASSVAGGQETQYF,medium-sized,TRBJ2-5,TRBV12-3/TRBV12-4,TRBD2
TGCGCCAGCAGCGGGATGGGGGTCCCAGATACGCAGTATTTT,CASSGMGVPDTQYF,few,TRBJ2-3,TRBV5-1,NA
TGTGCCACCAGCTCCCGAGGGACTCTCAACCTCTACACCTTC,CATSSRGTLNLYTF,NA,TRBJ1-2,TRBV15,NA
TGTGCCAGCAGTTCCAACACTCAGGGACCCTATGGCTACACCTTC,CASSSNTQGPYGYTF,few,TRBJ1-2,TRBV12-3/TRBV12-4,NA
TGTGCCGGCGGGACGCCTGCTAACTATGGCTACACCTTC,CAGGTPANYGYTF,NA,TRBJ1-2,TRBV6-1,NA
TGCGCCAGCAGCTCCCTGATTAAGGTGGAGACCCAGTACTTC,CASSSLIKVETQYF,NA,TRBJ2-5,TRBV5-1,NA
TGCGCCAGCAGCCCTCGGGCGGAGGGGTCGGTTGGAAACACCATATATTTT,CASSPRAEGSVGNTIYF,many,TRBJ1-3,TRBV5-1,NA
TGTGCCAGCAGCGTAGTTCCGAGCTCCTACGAGCAGTACTTC,CASSVVPSSYEQYF,NA,TRBJ2-7,TRBV9,NA
TGTGCCAGCAGTTTTCTTAGGGAAGAGACCCAGTACTTC,CASSFLREETQYF,NA,TRBJ2-5,TRBV12-3/TRBV12-4,NA
TGTGCCAGCAGCTTTTCGGGTTCCAATCAGCCCCAGCATTTT,CASSFSGSNQPQHF,NA,TRBJ1-5,TRBV7-8,NA
TGCAGTGCTAGGACTGGCGACACTGAAGCTTTCTTT,CSARTGDTEAFF,few,TRBJ1-1,TRBV20-1,NA
TGTGCCAGCAGCCAGACCCCCCGGGCTAGCGGGAGAAGTAGAACAGATACGCAGTATTTT,CASSQTPRASGRSRTDTQYF,few,TRBJ2-3,TRBV4-2,TRBD2
TGTGCCAGCAGTTTCGATATGCCGGGGTTATATGAGCAGTTCTTC,CASSFDMPGLYEQFF,few,TRBJ2-1,TRBV12-3/TRBV12-4,NA
TGTGCCAGCAGTTTCGGGACAGGGGGCAGCTATGGCTATACCTTC,CASSFGTGGSYGYTF,NA,TRBJ1-2,TRBV5-5,TRBD1